This T cell receptor (beta chain) stems from a study of early T cells in non-severe SARS-CoV-2 infection. Many counts were recorded for this clonotype. Trimming pared 0 bases from V and 0 bases from J, leaving 13 bases between. Germline loops: CDR1 DFQATT, CDR2 SNEGSKA (reference sequence). This CDR3 spans 16 amino acids. Each CDR3 protein gets one entry after TCRdb re-called the 5' RACE reads with MiXCR. The sample carries about 42,000 distinct CDR3 sequences, less than 6.5% recorded once. This receptor was identified in an adult who was a healthcare worker with PCR-confirmed SARS-CoV-2 infection or an uninfected control (not recorded which). The sample consisted of whole blood, taken at baseline. The V gene is TRBV20-1, the J gene TRBJ2-3; possible D gene TRBD1, 6 bases. In DNA, the CDR3 is TGCAGTGCTAGAGATCCAGTAGGGGGAAGCACAGATACGCAGTATTTT. This codes for CSARDPVGGSTDTQYF.